This T cell receptor (beta chain) was documented in a study of blood T cell repertoires in COVID-19. The table lists this clone with a count of one. V was pared by 4 bases and J by 4 bases, with 6 bases of the junction left unmatched. The CDR3 is 14 residues long. CDR1 SGHRS and CDR2 YFSETQ come from the germline V gene. TCRdb keeps only in-frame clones here, not all; method: immunoSEQ multiplex PCR. Of approximately 220,000 clones in the sample, about four fifths were seen once. Material for sequencing was PBMCs or T cells enriched from blood (not recorded which). The V gene is TRBV5-1, the J gene TRBJ1-2, with 8 bases lining up with TRBD1. This TCR derives from a woman in her 40s who had been exposed to COVID-19. CDR3 in DNA: TGCGCCAGCAGCACCAGGACAGGGCCCTATGGCTACACCTTC. Amino acids: CASSTRTGPYGYTF.